This T cell receptor (beta chain) was retrieved from a study of T-cell reconstitution after alpha-beta-depleted transplantation in children. Study-wide results and limits: One year after transplant, T-cell counts and diversity came mostly from newly produced T cells.

It was with unique molecular identifiers that the TCRbeta library was prepared. TCRdb re-called the PCR reads with MiXCR, one entry per CDR3 protein. The sample has some 150,000 distinct CDR3 sequences, about 8.8% seen once. As for this clonotype: The antigen remains undetermined.

Germline CDR1 is KGHSH and CDR2 is LQKENI. The CDR3 is 16 amino acids. V lost 0 bases, J lost 2 bases, and 13 bases lay in between. V usage is TRBV18 and J usage is TRBJ1-1, with a possible D match to TRBD1 (5 bases). The receptor's source is a female patient aged 2-9 years who had a stem cell transplant for congenital amegakaryocytic thrombocytopenia, so the T cells may come from the graft donor. Sequencing used PBMCs, mostly from graft donor cells, obtained 180 days after TCRalphabeta/CD19-depleted stem cell transplant. CDR3 nucleotide sequence: TGTGCCAGCTCACCACCGCCGACAGAATTTAACACTGAAGCTTTCTTT. It translates to CASSPPPTEFNTEAFF.